This entry is about one TCR beta chain. Assay: immunoSEQ multiplex PCR; the TCRdb copy retains only in-frame clones and omits some. The repertoire includes about 49,000 clones, 93% of them detected once, and 0.95% to 1.1% sits in the top ten. The Seattle site enrolled patients during active infection and followed them longitudinally. The data were taken from a study of blood T cell repertoires in COVID-19. Germline V gives CDR1 WSHSY, CDR2 SAAADI. CDR3 length: 16 residues. After removal of 0 bases from V and 3 bases from J, the junction contained 6 bases not matched to a gene. V usage is TRBV10-2 and J usage is TRBJ1-2; 8 bases match TRBD1. The source material was peripheral blood. The receptor was isolated from a man between 60 and 75 years old with COVID-19, enrolled during active disease. The CDR3 spells CASSESRQGLDYGYTF. DNA for the CDR3: TGCGCCAGCAGTGAGTCGAGACAGGGGTTAGACTATGGCTACACCTTC.